These T cell receptor beta chains were read from a single sample in a study of cytomegalovirus exposure and HLA in healthy donors. Some clones are missing from TCRdb's copy, which holds only in-frame ones; the method was immunoSEQ multiplex PCR. The sample lists 130,000 or so clones, around 9% occurring once. Sequences were obtained from PBMCs. These receptors were taken from a middle-aged man in good health and CMV-seronegative. Both conserved end residues are trimmed from each CDR3. Some rows mark clone size as missing; the rest say once, few, many or name a class of expanded clone.

few,TRBJ1-1,TRBV2,ASSDPTGENTEAF
few,TRBJ2-3,TRBV7-9,ASSPPLQGTDTQY
few,TRBJ1-5,TRBV6-6,ASRLGTGVNQPQH
-,TRBJ1-3,TRBV30,ARRDTPGNTIY
few,TRBJ2-7,TRBV7-3,ASSLRAGGTYEQY
few,TRBJ2-7,TRBV7-2,ASRNQGRNEQY
-,TRBJ2-1,TRBV6-1,ASSHGGGQF
few,TRBJ2-3,TRBV18,ASLLHNNPVVTDTQY
-,TRBJ1-2,TRBV6-4,ASSVFTFRGGYT
-,TRBJ2-7,TRBV30,AWRAYSYEQY
few,TRBJ1-5,TRBV6-4,ASSDGTSSNQPQH
-,TRBJ2-5,TRBV2,ASGTPVGETQY
few,TRBJ2-5,TRBV5-1,ASSFGGEETQY
few,TRBJ1-5,TRBV11-2,ASSPTGTNNQPQH
-,TRBJ1-3,TRBV13,ASSVRTGALSGNTIY
few,TRBJ2-3,TRBV11-2,ASSSPTSGGSADTQY
-,TRBJ1-2,TRBV5-8,ASRGGYGYT
-,TRBJ2-3,TRBV14,ASSLGLGGTDTQY
-,TRBJ2-1,TRBV7-6,ASSPRLAGNDEQF
few,TRBJ2-7,TRBV15,ATSRDAGEQY
-,TRBJ2-6,TRBV5-4,ASSFGLGQGSSGANVLT
few,TRBJ2-2,TRBV6-1,ASRAPPPNTGELF
few,TRBJ2-5,TRBV11-2,ASSLKGGQETQY
-,TRBJ2-7,TRBV11-2,ASSSVGGVHEQY
-,TRBJ2-1,TRBV6-5,ASSPGTSGVNEQF
few,TRBJ1-1,TRBV7-2,ASRHRVVNTEAF
few,TRBJ1-5,TRBV27,ASSPGLSNQPQH
-,TRBJ1-1,TRBV29-1,SASKGGNTEAF
few,TRBJ2-3,TRBV29-1,SARRGQGDTQY
-,TRBJ2-3,TRBV28,ASSFDSLTQY
once,TRBJ2-3,TRBV19,ASSDRRMPHYVPDTQY
few,TRBJ1-1,TRBV9,ASSVSGNTEAF
-,TRBJ1-6,TRBV13,ASSPGTVTPYNSPLH
few,TRBJ2-2,TRBV9,ASSVGGGDGELF
many,TRBJ2-5,TRBV4-1,ASSPGETQY
few,TRBJ1-1,TRBV27,ASSLTSRGESF
few,TRBJ2-2,TRBV7-3,ASSSGTTNTGELF
few,TRBJ2-4,TRBV6-1,ASDESLAKNIQY
few,TRBJ2-7,TRBV19,ASSIDPR
-,TRBJ2-3,TRBV19,ASSPTGGLPDTQY
-,TRBJ1-1,TRBV6-1,ASRTRERGSGAF